The rows below give T cell receptor beta chains drawn from one sample of a study of T cells in Graves' hyperthyroidism and ophthalmopathy. TCRdb ran MiXCR on the multiplex PCR reads and lists one entry per CDR3 protein. This sample has 360,000 or so distinct CDR3 sequences, with 15% to 20% found just once. Sequencing was done on a sample of blood. All receptors come from a woman in her 40s with Graves' ophthalmopathy. CDR3s include the opening cysteine and the closing phenylalanine or tryptophan.

TRBV2 | 16 | CASRVGRVSGANVLTF
TRBV27 | 13 | CASSLYGFYEQYF
TRBV6-5 | 14 | CASSSPTQRYEQYF
TRBV18 | 14 | CASSLGQLSYEQYF
TRBV20-1 | 15 | CSARGILAVQETQYF
TRBV20-1 | 14 | CSARGRDLQETQYF
TRBV6-1 | 13 | CAGGGGRSYEQYF
TRBV5-1 | 13 | CASSSQGWTEAFF
TRBV6-2/TRBV6-3 | 19 | CASSYSSLARRTLIYEQYF
TRBV19 | 14 | CASTEGRRNSPLHF
TRBV6-1 | 14 | CASSSTGGGKTQYF
TRBV24-1 | 13 | CATRGQLNTEAFF
TRBV6-1 | 13 | CASSEGQGQPQHF
TRBV19 | 11 | CAGSRGTEAFF
TRBV6-5 | 18 | CASSPEGGAGAEQETQYF
TRBV7-2 | 15 | CASSLNRDSNQPQHF
TRBV12-3/TRBV12-4 | 18 | CASSFASRGLMGGTEAFF
TRBV6-5 | 13 | CASSYGRDYGYNF
TRBV5-1 | 14 | CASSRTLRRTEAFF
TRBV5-1 | 15 | CATTTSGRAGETQYF
TRBV28 | 14 | CASTTPAGNSPLHF
TRBV6-2/TRBV6-3 | 17 | CASSSPTGGFANTEAFF
TRBV27 | 14 | CASSLVASNQPQHF
TRBV4-3 | 14 | CASSQRERQETQYF
TRBV12-3/TRBV12-4 | 14 | CASSLPPKEREPFF
TRBV12-3/TRBV12-4 | 13 | CASSPRTTYGYTF
TRBV7-2 | 14 | CASSLEGTVYGYTF
TRBV6-2/TRBV6-3 | 13 | CASLAGGRYEQYF
TRBV7-2 | 14 | CASTLFRGQETQYF
TRBV6-2/TRBV6-3 | 17 | CASSYLRGQPNTGELFF
TRBV20-1 | 13 | CSAQDRNSYEQYF